What follows is one T cell receptor (beta chain) and its context. The sample comes from a study of blood T cells in healthy people across ages. Combining a sample-barcoded 5' primer with a J-beta primer mix, a second PCR ran for about 6 to 11 cycles. TCRdb reanalysed the 5' RACE reads using MiXCR and keeps one entry per CDR3 protein. The table has some 1.1 million distinct CDR3 sequences, around two fifths seen once. Specimen: blood. This TCR was recovered from a man younger than 35 in good health.

CDR3 amino acids: CSARDRGGSKNIQYF. In DNA, the CDR3 is TGCAGTGCTAGAGATCGGGGGGGCTCCAAAAACATTCAGTACTTC. This rearrangement joins TRBV20-1 to TRBJ2-4; TRBD2 agrees at 8 bases. Trimming at V came to 0 bases and at J to 2 bases, leaving 3 bases not matched to a gene. The CDR3 covers 15 residues. Germline assignment: CDR1 DFQATT and CDR2 SNEGSKA (reference sequence).